Here is one T cell receptor beta chain with its context. Antigen specificity is unknown. Researchers isolated at least 7 million PBMCs per sample. This sample is part of a study of blood T cells in healthy people across ages. This CDR3 is built from 15 residues. V lost 3 bases and J 5 bases, leaving 14 bases between the germline ends. Germline lookup yields CDR1 MNHNY and CDR2 SVGAGI (reference sequence). Study outcomes and limitations: Per-million-T-cell TCR beta diversity fell roughly linearly with age. With donor CMV status unknown, expanded clonotype changes were possibly confounded.

Combining a sample-barcoded 5' primer with a J-beta primer mix, a second PCR ran for roughly 7 to 11 cycles. A single record per CDR3 protein comes from TCRdb applying MiXCR to the 5' RACE reads. The profile shows hundreds of thousands of distinct CDR3 sequences, roughly 60% of them singletons. The specimen sequenced was blood. The chain links TRBV6-6 to TRBJ2-1; D is unresolved. The sequence derives from a man in his thirties or forties in good health. The CDR3 protein is CASSYLGRRDNEQFF. CDR3 sequence (DNA): TGTGCCAGCAGTTATTTAGGTCGTCGGGACAATGAGCAGTTCTTC.